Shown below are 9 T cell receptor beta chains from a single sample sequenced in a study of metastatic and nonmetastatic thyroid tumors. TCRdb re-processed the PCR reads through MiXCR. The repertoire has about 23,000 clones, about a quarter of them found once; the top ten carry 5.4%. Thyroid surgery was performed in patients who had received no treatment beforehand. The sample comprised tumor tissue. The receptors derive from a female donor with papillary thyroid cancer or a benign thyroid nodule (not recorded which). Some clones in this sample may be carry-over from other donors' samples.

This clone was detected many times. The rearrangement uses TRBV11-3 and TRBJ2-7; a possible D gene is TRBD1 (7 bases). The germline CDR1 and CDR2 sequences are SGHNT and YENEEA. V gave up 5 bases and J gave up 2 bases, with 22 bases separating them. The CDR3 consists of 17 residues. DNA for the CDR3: TGTGCCAGCAGCCCGGGGGCCCACAGGGGCCATACCTACGAGCAGTACTTC. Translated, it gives CASSPGAHRGHTYEQYF.

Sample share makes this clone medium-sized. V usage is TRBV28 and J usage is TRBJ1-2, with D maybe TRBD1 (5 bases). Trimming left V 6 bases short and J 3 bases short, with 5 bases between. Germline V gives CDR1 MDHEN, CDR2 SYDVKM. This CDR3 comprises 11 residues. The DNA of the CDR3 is TGTGCCAGCAGGGGGGACTATGGCTACACCTTC. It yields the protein CASRGDYGYTF.

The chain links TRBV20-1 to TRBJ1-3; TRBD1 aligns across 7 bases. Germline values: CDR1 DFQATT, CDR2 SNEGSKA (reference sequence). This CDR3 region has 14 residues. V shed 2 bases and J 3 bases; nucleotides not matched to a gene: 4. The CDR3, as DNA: TGCAGTGCTAGAACCACAGGGGTTGGAAACACCATATATTTT. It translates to CSARTTGVGNTIYF.

CDR3 loop: CASSSTGVVYTF. The CDR3, as DNA: TGTGCCAGCAGCAGTACAGGGGTCGTCTACACCTTC. This rearrangement joins TRBV6-1 to TRBJ1-2; TRBD1 matches 7 bases. V was clipped by 6 bases and J by 10 bases; unmatched bases: 8. From germline, CDR1 is MNHNS and CDR2 SASEGT. The CDR3 runs 12 residues.

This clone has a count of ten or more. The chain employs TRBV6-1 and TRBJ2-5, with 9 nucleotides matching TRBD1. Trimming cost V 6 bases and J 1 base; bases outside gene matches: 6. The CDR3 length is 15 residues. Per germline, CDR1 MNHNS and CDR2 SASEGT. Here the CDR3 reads CASSPTGGGQETQYF. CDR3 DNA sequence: TGTGCCAGCAGCCCCACAGGGGGCGGCCAAGAGACCCAGTACTTC.

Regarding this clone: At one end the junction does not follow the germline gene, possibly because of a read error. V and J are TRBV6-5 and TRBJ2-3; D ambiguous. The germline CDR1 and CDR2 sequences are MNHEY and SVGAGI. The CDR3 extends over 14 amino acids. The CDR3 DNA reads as TGTGCCAGCAGTTACTCTGGCCGCACAGATACGCATTATTTT. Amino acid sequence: CASSYSGRTDTHYF.

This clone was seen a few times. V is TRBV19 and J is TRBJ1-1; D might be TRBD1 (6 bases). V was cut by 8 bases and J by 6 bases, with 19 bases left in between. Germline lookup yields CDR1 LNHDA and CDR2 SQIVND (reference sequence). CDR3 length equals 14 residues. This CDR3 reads CASVWGQGSPEAFF. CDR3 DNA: TGTGCCAGTGTTTGGGGGCAGGGTAGCCCTGAAGCTTTCTTT. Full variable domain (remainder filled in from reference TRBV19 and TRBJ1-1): DGGITQSPKYLFRKEGQNVTLSCEQNLNHDAMYWYRQDPGQGLRLIYYSQIVNDFQKGDIAEGYSVSREKKESFPLTVTSAQKNPTAFYLCASVWGQGSPEAFFGQGTRLTVV.

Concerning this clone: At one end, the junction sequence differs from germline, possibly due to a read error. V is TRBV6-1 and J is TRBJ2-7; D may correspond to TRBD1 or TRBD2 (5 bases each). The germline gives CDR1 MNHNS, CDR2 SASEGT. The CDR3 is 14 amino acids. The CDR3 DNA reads TGTGCCAGCGCGTACCGGGACCGATGGGACGAGCATTACTTC. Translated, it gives CASAYRDRWDEHYF.

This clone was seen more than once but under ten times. This CDR3 reads CASANLDRDYNEQFF. The CDR3 nucleotides read TGTGCCAGTGCGAACCTGGACAGGGATTACAATGAGCAGTTCTTC. The chain is built from TRBV19 and TRBJ2-1, with 8 bases that match TRBD1. The ends lost 8 bases at V and 4 bases at J; junction bases unmatched: 10. The CDR3 sequence is 15 residues long. Looked up from germline, CDR1 is LNHDA and CDR2 is SQIVND (reference sequence).